The clone carrying this T cell receptor (beta chain) was counted at least ten times. The antigen is undetermined. Researchers took RNA transcripts and amplified the TCR beta CDR3 regions from them. The HTBI primer set served for first-round RT-PCR of the TCR CDR3. TCRdb fed the multiplex PCR reads into MiXCR, producing one record per CDR3 protein. The sample has around 290,000 distinct CDR3 sequences; 15% to 20% are singletons. This CDR3 comprises 15 residues. V gave up 1 base and J gave up 3 bases, with 7 bases separating them. Germline CDR1 LGHDT, CDR2 YNNKEL (reference sequence). The sample belongs to a study of T cells in Graves' hyperthyroidism and ophthalmopathy. The study, taken as a whole, reports: The blood repertoire included most of the expanded thyroid clonotypes above 0.001.

Sequenced: blood. This clonotype originated in a woman aged 55-75 years with Graves' ophthalmopathy. The V and J genes are TRBV3-1 and TRBJ1-6; D is unresolved. The CDR3, as DNA: TGTGCCAGCAGCCAAGGGGTTCGCTATAATTCACCCCTCCACTTT. Protein: CASSQGVRYNSPLHF. The whole variable domain, filled in from reference TRBV3-1 and TRBJ1-6, reads DTAVSQTPKYLVTQMGNDKSIKCEQNLGHDTMYWYKQDSKKFLKIMFSYNNKELIINETVPNRFSPKSPDKAHLNLHINSLELGDSAVYFCASSQGVRYNSPLHFGNGTRLTVT.